This entry lists 8 T cell receptor beta chains sequenced from one sample in a study of cytomegalovirus exposure and HLA in healthy donors (dated by TCRdb to between 2016 and 2019). The library was produced with the immunoSEQ multiplex PCR assay. TCRdb took this table from immuneACCESS and kept in-frame rearrangements with V and J called. Such tables lack part of the clones; where checked against another copy, unresolved V genes explain under half of the gap, and the rest is unexplained. The sample table contains some 250,000 clones; only one count was recorded for 86% of them. 1% to 1.5% of the sample rests with the top ten. Specimen: PBMCs. These receptors all stem from a woman under 40 in good health and CMV-seropositive.

This clone was detected once. CDR3 coding DNA: TGTGCCAGCAGTGACTTTGCGGGAGGAAACAATGAGCAGTTCTTC. This sequence encodes CASSDFAGGNNEQFF. J is TRBJ2-1 and V is TRBV2; 8 nucleotides agree with TRBD2. V trimming: 3 bases; J trimming: 5 bases; junction bases outside the gene matches: 6. CDR3 length: 15 residues. CDR1 is SNHLY and CDR2 is FYNNEI in the germline V gene.

This chain uses TRBV11-3 with TRBJ2-1; weak D call: TRBD1 (6 bases). The CDR3 is 15 residues long. Germline CDR1 SGHNT, CDR2 YENEEA. Between the trimmed V and J ends, which lost 5 bases and 9 bases, there was a span of 20 bases. DNA for the CDR3: TGTGCCAGCAGCCGACGGACAACAGGGTTTGCTGAGCAGTTCTTC. This codes for CASSRRTTGFAEQFF.

This chain connects TRBV19 to TRBJ1-5; 9 bases map to TRBD1. V shed 5 bases, J shed 3 bases, and the junction held 5 bases outside the gene matches. CDR1 and CDR2 (germline): LNHDA, SQIVND (reference sequence). This CDR3 is built from 15 residues. In DNA, the CDR3 is TGTGCCAGTAGTGGGACAGGGAGATTCAATCAGCCCCAGCATTTT. It specifies CASSGTGRFNQPQHF.

The chain has TRBV27 and TRBJ1-1; 9 nucleotides line up with TRBD1. V lost 2 bases, J lost 0 bases, and 1 base stayed unmatched. Germline values: CDR1 MNHEY, CDR2 SMNVEV (reference sequence). The CDR3 runs to 15 residues. CDR3 residues: CASSLGTGMNTEAFF. CDR3 coding DNA: TGTGCCAGCAGTTTAGGGACAGGGATGAACACTGAAGCTTTCTTT.

This chain uses TRBV2 with TRBJ2-5, with 7 bases identical to TRBD1. CDR3 length equals 15 residues. Germline CDR1 SNHLY, CDR2 FYNNEI. The V segment lost 5 bases and the J segment 3 bases; nucleotides outside the gene matches: 9. In nucleotides, the CDR3 is TGTGCCAGCAGTCCATATGGGACAGTAAAAGAGACCCAGTACTTC. It is translated as CASSPYGTVKETQYF. Full variable domain (outside the CDR3, taken from reference TRBV2 and TRBJ2-5): EPEVTQTPSHQVTQMGQEVILRCVPISNHLYFYWYRQILGQKVEFLVSFYNNEISEKSEIFDDQFSVERPDGSNFTLKIRSTKLEDSAMYFCASSPYGTVKETQYFGPGTRLLVL.

This chain connects TRBV6-1 to TRBJ1-5; 8 positions match TRBD1. Germline lookup yields CDR1 MNHNS and CDR2 SASEGT. V lost 2 bases and J lost 7; bases outside the gene matches: 7. This CDR3 comprises 15 residues. CDR3 protein: CASSETGQGGQPQHF. The CDR3 region has the DNA TGTGCCAGCAGTGAAACTGGACAGGGTGGCCAGCCCCAGCATTTT.

The chain couples TRBV27 to TRBJ2-7; possibly TRBD1 for D (6 bases). The V and J ends lost 5 bases and 1 base respectively, with 9 bases between them. Germline V gives CDR1 MNHEY, CDR2 SMNVEV (reference sequence). The CDR3 runs 13 residues. This chain's CDR3 is CASSPGESYEQYF. CDR3 nucleotides: TGTGCCAGCAGTCCAGGGGAGTCCTACGAGCAGTACTTC.

This clone showed up just once. The CDR3 spells CASRPSPVGTDTQYF. The CDR3 region has the DNA TGCGCCAGCCGCCCTAGCCCAGTCGGCACAGATACGCAGTATTTT. J is TRBJ2-3 and V is TRBV5-1; possible D gene TRBD2, 5 bases. Trimming took off 7 bases at V and 1 base at J, with 16 bases between the two ends. Germline V gives CDR1 SGHRS, CDR2 YFSETQ. The CDR3 totals 15 residues.